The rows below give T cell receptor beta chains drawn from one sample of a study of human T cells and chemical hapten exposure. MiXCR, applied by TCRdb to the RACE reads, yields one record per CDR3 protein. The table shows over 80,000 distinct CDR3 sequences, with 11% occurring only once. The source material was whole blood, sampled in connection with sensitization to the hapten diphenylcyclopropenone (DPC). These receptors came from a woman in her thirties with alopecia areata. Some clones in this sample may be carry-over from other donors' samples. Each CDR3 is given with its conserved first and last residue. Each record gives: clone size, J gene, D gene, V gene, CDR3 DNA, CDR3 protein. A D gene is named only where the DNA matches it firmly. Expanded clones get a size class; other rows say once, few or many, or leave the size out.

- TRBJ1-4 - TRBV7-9 TGTGCCAGCAGCTCGTTGACAAGTACTAATGAAAAACTGTTTTTT CASSSLTSTNEKLFF
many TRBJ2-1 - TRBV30 TGTGCCTGGAACGGAGGGGGAGGGGAGCAGTTCTTC CAWNGGGGEQFF
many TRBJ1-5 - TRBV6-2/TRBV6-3 TGTGCCAGCAGTTTTACAGTCCTCAATCAGCCCCAGCATTTT CASSFTVLNQPQHF
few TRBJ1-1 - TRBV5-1 TGCGCCAGCAGCCCTTCGGCAGGGGAGAGGGACACTGAAGCTTTCTTT CASSPSAGERDTEAFF
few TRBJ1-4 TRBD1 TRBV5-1 TGCGCCAGCAGCTTGGCCAGGGGGGCGGATGAAAAACTGTTTTTT CASSLARGADEKLFF
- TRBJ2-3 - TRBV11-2 TGTGCCAGCAGCTTAGAAGACGGGGGAGCCACAGATACGCAGTATTTT CASSLEDGGATDTQYF
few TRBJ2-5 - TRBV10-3 TGTGCCATCAGTGATGGAGGGGAAGCGGAGACCCAGTACTTC CAISDGGEAETQYF
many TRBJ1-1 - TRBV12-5 TGTGCTAGTGGTTTGGGTCAGGAGATAACTGAAGCTTTCTTT CASGLGQEITEAFF
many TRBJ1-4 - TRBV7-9 TGTGCCAGCACCTCTTCGTGGGGAAATGAAAAACTGTTTTTT CASTSSWGNEKLFF
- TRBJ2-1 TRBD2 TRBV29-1 TGCAGCGTTGAAGACCCGGGAGGCTCCTCGGTCTTCTCCTACAATGAGCAGTTCTTC CSVEDPGGSSVFSYNEQFF
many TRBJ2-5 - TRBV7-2 TGTGCCACCGGGACCCACGAGACCCAGTACTTC CATGTHETQYF
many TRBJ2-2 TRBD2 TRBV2 TGTGCCAGCAGTGATCGGCGGGGGGGTCCCACCGGGGAGCTGTTTTTT CASSDRRGGPTGELFF
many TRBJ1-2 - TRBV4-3 TGCGCCAGCAGCCAAGATTCTGGGGCTAACTATGGCTACACCTTC CASSQDSGANYGYTF
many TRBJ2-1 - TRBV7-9 TGTGCCAGCAGCTCCTCCCTTGGAGGGTACAGCAATGAGCAGTTCTTC CASSSSLGGYSNEQFF